This note documents a single TCR beta chain sequence. Participants were placed into cohorts based on the clinical history they reported. As originally analysed: By means of reference gene primer amplification, nucleated cell counts were estimated. Using immunoSEQ multiplex PCR, the repertoire was profiled, and TCRdb retains in-frame clones only, with some absent. The V and J calls and clone size are taken from that table; D and trimming were inferred from the DNA. This sample yields fewer than 500,000 clones, of which approximately 90% are seen a single time; about 1.1% belongs to the top ten. The data were obtained in a study of blood T cell repertoires in COVID-19. Study-wide context: The analysed material was cDNA or gDNA that came from T cells, B-cell-depleted T cells, or PBMCs.

Germline CDR1 MDHEN, CDR2 SYDVKM. V lost 4 bases, J lost 4 bases, and 15 bases lay in between. The CDR3 totals 15 residues. The chain links TRBV28 to TRBJ2-3; perhaps TRBD2 as D (6 bases). This sequence originates from a man in his thirties or forties who had recovered from COVID-19. The sample taken for sequencing was PBMCs or T cells enriched from blood (not recorded which). The CDR3 is CASSSGGAPADTQYF. In nucleotides, the CDR3 is TGTGCCAGCAGTTCCGGGGGAGCCCCGGCAGATACGCAGTATTTT.